This T cell receptor beta chain derives from a study of identical twins. Each donor (without exception) was a healthy Caucasian. A universal primer site was created by template switching, with the cDNA bearing unique molecular identifiers. MiXCR was run by TCRdb on the 5' RACE reads, yielding one entry per CDR3 protein. The sample yields about 200,000 distinct CDR3 sequences, 15% to 20% seen once. This clonotype was detected a few times. This same sample was also part of a study on T cells expressing NK-cell markers. That source adds: One of the eight sequenced donors was seronegative, whereas the other seven were HCMV-seropositive.

The origin of this receptor is a woman under 30 in good health. The material sequenced was CD8+ T cells sorted from blood.

The CDR3 coding sequence is TGCAGCGTTGTTCCTGCCGGCTATGGCTACACCTTC. Translation: CSVVPAGYGYTF. This chain joins TRBV29-1 and TRBJ1-2; the D is unclear. Trimming left V 4 bases short and J 4 bases short, with 10 bases between. CDR1 SQVTM and CDR2 ANQGSEA come from the germline V gene. The CDR3 covers 12 residues.